This T cell receptor beta chain comes out of a study of CD8 T cells in Susac syndrome. cDNA came from around 0.5 to 1 ug RNA primed by random hexamers. TCRdb reprocessed the immunoSEQ multiplex PCR reads with MiXCR, giving one entry per CDR3 protein. The table records 150,000 to 200,000 distinct CDR3 sequences, 85% to 95% of them present only once. The germline V and J ends were trimmed by 1 base and 4 bases, with 11 bases remaining between them. Germline V CDR1 and CDR2: LGHDT, YNNKEL (reference sequence). The CDR3 consists of 15 residues. The chain carries TRBV3-1 and TRBJ1-3; unclear D gene. The sample was CD8+ T cells from PBMCs. The TCR was taken from a human donor with multiple sclerosis. CDR3 amino acids: CASSQGGLSGNTIYF. The CDR3 bases are TGTGCCAGCAGCCAAGGGGGTCTTTCCGGAAACACCATATATTTT.